Sequencing of this TCR beta chain was carried out in a study of cytomegalovirus exposure and HLA in healthy donors. Per the germline V gene, CDR1 is MNHEY and CDR2 is SVGAGI. The CDR3 consists of 16 residues. V shed 0 bases and J 4 bases; nucleotides not matched to a gene: 7. Comment on this clone: No antigen is known for it.

Points from the study as a whole: What a later analysis showed was that several of the most significant clusters appeared linked to common viral pathogens. A likely sequencing artifact accounted for one observed cluster of highly shared sequence variants. In a later analysis, V- and J-gene trimming of beta chains associated with a DCLRE1C missense variant, replicated independently. High specificity and sensitivity for cytomegalovirus status were reported for the classifier.

PCR involved 60 Vbeta and 13 Jbeta primers. The table came from immunoSEQ multiplex PCR; TCRdb's copy has only in-frame clones and leaves some out. The sample lists 110,000 to 150,000 clones; 65% to 85% were seen once. Sequencing used PBMCs. This receptor was obtained from a man aged 25-45 years in good health and CMV-seronegative. The chain couples TRBV6-5 to TRBJ2-5; 8 bases agree with TRBD1. The CDR3 coding sequence is TGTGCCAGCAGTTACTCGGGACAGGTCATGGGAGAGACCCAGTACTTC. Translation gives CASSYSGQVMGETQYF.